This TCR beta chain came from a study of T cells in women clearing cervical HPV infection. As for the study in general: Only a few women had HLA typing results available.

About this clone itself: No antigen is known for it. The sequenced fragment ends 3 residues before the CDR3 boundary, so the rest is inferred from the germline J gene.

CDR3 size: 15 residues. The germline CDR1 and CDR2 sequences are SEHNR and FQNEAQ (reference sequence). TCR beta CDR3 amplified by multiplex PCR from approximately 1,100 ng genomic DNA. Profiled with immunoSEQ multiplex PCR; TCRdb holds only in-frame clones, not every one. Its table lists more than 40,000 clones. Study-level results: TRBV6-7 abundance was lower in cases than controls (0.11% versus 0.16%). CIN3+ cases had significantly higher TCR richness than controls; evenness did not differ.

This clonotype was obtained from a woman aged 18-70 years with a cervical HPV16 infection that either progressed to CIN3+ or cleared (not recorded which). This chain uses TRBV7-9 with TRBJ2-2; possibly TRBD1 for D (6 bases). The sequencing input was blood buffy coat. Incomplete CDR3 DNA: TGTGCCAGCAGCTTAGATCAGGGGACAAATGAAGCG. This sequence encodes CASSLDQGTNEA. The CDR3, in full, reads CASSLDQGTNEALFF.